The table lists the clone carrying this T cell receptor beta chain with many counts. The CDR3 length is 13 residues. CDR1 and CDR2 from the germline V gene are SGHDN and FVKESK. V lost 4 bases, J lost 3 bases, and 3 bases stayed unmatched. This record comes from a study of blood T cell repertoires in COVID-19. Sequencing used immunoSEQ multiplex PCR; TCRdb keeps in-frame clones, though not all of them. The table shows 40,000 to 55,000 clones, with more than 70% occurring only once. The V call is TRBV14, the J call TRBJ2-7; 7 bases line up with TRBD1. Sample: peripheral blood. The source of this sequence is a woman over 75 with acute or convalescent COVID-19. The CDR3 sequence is CASSRDRYYEQYF. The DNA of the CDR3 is TGTGCCAGCAGCCGGGACAGATACTACGAGCAGTACTTC.